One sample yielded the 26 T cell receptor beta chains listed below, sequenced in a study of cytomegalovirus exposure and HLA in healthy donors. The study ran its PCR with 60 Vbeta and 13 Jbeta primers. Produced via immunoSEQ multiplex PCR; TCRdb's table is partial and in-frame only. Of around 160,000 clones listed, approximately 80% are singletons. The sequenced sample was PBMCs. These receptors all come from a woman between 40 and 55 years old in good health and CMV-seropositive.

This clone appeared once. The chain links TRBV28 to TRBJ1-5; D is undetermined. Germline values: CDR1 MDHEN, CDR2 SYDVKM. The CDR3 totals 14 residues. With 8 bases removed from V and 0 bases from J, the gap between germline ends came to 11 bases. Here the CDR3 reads CASQPQLSNQPQHF. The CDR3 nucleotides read TGTGCCAGCCAGCCACAGCTTAGCAATCAGCCCCAGCATTTT.

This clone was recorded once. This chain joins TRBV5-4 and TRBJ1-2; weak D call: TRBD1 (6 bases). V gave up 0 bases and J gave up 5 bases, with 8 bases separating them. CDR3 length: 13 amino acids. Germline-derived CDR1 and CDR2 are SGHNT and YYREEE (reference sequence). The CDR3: CASSLGGLYGYTF. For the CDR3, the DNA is TGTGCCAGCAGCTTGGGGGGGCTGTATGGCTACACCTTC.

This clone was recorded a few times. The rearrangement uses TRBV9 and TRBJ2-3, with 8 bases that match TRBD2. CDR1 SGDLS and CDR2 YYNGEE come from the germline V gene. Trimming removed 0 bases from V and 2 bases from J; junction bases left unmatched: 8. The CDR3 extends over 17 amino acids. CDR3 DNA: TGTGCCAGCAGCGTAGAACCAGCACTAGCGGTCACAGATACGCAGTATTTT. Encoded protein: CASSVEPALAVTDTQYF.

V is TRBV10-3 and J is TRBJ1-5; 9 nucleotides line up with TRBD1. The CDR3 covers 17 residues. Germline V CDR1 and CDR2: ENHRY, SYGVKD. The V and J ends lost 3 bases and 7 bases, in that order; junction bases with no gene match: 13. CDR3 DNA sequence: TGTGCCATCAGTGAATCATCCGGGACAGGGTCGGGCCAGCCCCAGCATTTT. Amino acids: CAISESSGTGSGQPQHF.

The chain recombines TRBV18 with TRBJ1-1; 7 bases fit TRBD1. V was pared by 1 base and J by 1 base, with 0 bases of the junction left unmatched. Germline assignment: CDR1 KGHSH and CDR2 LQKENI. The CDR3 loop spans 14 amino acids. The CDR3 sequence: CASSPRDRNTEAFF. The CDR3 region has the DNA TGTGCCAGCTCACCACGGGACAGGAACACTGAAGCTTTCTTT.

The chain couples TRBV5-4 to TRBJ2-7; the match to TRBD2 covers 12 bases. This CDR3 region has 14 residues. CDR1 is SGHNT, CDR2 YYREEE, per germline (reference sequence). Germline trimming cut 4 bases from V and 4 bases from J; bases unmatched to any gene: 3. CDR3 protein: CASSPGTSGYEQYF. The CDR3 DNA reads TGTGCCAGCAGCCCCGGGACTAGCGGGTACGAGCAGTACTTC.

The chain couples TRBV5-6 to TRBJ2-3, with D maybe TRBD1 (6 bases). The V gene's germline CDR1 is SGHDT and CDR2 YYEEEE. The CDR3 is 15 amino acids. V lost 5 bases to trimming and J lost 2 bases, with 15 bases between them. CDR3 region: CASSPPGTYTDTQYF. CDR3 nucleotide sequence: TGTGCCAGCAGTCCCCCCGGGACATACACAGATACGCAGTATTTT.

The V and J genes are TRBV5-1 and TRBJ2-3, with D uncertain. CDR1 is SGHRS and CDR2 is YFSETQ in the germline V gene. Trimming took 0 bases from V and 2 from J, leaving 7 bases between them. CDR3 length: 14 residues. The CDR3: CASSLGQDTDTQYF. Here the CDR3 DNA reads TGCGCCAGCAGCTTGGGACAAGACACAGATACGCAGTATTTT.

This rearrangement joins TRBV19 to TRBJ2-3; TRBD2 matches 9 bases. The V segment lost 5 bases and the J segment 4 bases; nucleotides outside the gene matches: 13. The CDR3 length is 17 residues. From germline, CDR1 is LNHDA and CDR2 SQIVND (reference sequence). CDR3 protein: CASSSRLTSGTADTQYF. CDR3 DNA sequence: TGTGCCAGTAGTTCCCGTTTGACTAGCGGCACCGCAGATACGCAGTATTTT.

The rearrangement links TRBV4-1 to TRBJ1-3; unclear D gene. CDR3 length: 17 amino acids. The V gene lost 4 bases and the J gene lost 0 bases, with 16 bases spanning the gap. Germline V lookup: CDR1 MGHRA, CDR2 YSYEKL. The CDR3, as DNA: TGCGCCAGCAGCCTGGGAGGTGCAGCAAACTCTGGAAACACCATATATTTT. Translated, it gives CASSLGGAANSGNTIYF.

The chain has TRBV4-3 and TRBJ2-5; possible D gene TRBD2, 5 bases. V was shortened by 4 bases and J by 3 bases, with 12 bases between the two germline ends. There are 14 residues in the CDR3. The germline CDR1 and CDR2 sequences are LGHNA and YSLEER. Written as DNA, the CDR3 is TGCGCCAGCAGCCCGCAGCTGAGGGAAGAGACCCAGTACTTC. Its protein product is CASSPQLREETQYF.

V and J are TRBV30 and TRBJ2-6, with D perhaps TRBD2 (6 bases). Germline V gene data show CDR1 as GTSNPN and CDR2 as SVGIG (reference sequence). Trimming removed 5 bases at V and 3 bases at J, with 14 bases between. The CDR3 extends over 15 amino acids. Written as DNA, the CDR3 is TGTGCCTGGGGGACTGCTTACTTTGGGGCCAACGTCCTGACTTTC. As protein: CAWGTAYFGANVLTF.

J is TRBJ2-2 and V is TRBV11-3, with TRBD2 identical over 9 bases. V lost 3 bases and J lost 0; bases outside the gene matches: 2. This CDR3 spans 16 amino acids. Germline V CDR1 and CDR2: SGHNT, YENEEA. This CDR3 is CASSFLAGPNTGELFF. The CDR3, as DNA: TGTGCCAGCAGCTTCCTAGCGGGGCCGAACACCGGGGAGCTGTTTTTT.

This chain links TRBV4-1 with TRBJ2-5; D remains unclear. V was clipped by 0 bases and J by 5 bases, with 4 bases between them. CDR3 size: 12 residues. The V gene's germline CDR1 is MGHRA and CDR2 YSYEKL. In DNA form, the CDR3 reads TGCGCCAGCAGCCAAGATCAGGAGACCCAGTACTTC. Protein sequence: CASSQDQETQYF.

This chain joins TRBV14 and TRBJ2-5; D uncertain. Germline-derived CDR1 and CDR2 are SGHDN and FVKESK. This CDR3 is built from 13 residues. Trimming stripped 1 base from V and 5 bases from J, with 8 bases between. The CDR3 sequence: CASSQAPQETQYF. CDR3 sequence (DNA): TGTGCCAGCAGCCAAGCTCCCCAGGAGACCCAGTACTTC. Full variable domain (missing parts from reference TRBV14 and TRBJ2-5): EAGVTQFPSHSVIEKGQTVTLRCDPISGHDNLYWYRRVMGKEIKFLLHFVKESKQDESGMPNNRFLAERTGGTYSTLKVQPAELEDSGVYFCASSQAPQETQYFGPGTRLLVL.

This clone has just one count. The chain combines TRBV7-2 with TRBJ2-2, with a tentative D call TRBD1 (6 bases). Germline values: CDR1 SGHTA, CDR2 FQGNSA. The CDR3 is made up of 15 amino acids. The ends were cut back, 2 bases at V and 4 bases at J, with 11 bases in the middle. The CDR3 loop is CASSLWGPGTGELFF. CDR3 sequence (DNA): TGTGCCAGCAGCTTATGGGGGCCGGGCACCGGGGAGCTGTTTTTT.

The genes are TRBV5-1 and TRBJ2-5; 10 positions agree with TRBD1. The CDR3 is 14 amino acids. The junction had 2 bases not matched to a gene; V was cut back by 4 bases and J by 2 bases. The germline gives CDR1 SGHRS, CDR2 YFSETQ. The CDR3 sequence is CASSRTGGQETQYF. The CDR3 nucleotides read TGCGCCAGCAGCCGGACAGGGGGACAAGAGACCCAGTACTTC.

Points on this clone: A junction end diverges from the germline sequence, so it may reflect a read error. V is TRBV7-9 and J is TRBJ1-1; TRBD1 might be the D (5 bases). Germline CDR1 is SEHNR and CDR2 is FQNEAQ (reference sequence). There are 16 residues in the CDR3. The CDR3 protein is CSSSLVPPDTGEKAFF. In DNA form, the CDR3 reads TGTTCCAGCAGCTTAGTACCACCGGACACGGGCGAGAAAGCTTTCTTT.

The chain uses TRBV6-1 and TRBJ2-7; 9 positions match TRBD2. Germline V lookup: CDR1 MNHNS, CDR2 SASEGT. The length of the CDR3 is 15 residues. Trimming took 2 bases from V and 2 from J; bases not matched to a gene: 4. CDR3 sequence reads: CASSEYLAGTYEQYF. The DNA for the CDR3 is TGTGCCAGCAGTGAATACCTAGCGGGGACCTACGAGCAGTACTTC.

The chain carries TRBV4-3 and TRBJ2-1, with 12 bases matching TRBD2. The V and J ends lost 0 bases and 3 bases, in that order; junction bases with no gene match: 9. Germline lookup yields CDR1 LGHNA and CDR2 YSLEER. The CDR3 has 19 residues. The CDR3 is CASSQDFPGTSGYYNEQFF. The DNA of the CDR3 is TGCGCCAGCAGCCAAGATTTTCCCGGGACTAGCGGGTACTACAATGAGCAGTTCTTC.

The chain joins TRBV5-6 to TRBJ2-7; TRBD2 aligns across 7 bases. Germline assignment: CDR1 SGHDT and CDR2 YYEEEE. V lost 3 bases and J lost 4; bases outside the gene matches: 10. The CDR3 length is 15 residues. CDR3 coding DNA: TGTGCCAGCAGCTGGGGGGGTGGGGTACCTTACGAGCAGTACTTC. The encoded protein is CASSWGGGVPYEQYF. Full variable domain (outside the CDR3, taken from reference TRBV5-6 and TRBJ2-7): DAGVTQSPTHLIKTRGQQVTLRCSPKSGHDTVSWYQQALGQGPQFIFQYYEEEERQRGNFPDRFSGHQFPNYSSELNVNALLLGDSALYLCASSWGGGVPYEQYFGPGTRLTVT.

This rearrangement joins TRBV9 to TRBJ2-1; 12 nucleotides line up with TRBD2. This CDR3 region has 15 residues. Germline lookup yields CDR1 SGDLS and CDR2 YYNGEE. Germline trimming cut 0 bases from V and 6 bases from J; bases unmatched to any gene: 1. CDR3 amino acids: CASSVELAGGNEQFF. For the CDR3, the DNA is TGTGCCAGCAGCGTAGAACTAGCGGGGGGCAATGAGCAGTTCTTC.

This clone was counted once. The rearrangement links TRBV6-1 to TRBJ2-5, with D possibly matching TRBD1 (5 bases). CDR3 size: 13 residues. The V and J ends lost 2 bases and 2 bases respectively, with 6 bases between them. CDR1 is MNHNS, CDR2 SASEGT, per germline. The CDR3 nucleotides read TGTGCCAGCAGTGAACAGGGTCAAGAGACCCAGTACTTC. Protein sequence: CASSEQGQETQYF.

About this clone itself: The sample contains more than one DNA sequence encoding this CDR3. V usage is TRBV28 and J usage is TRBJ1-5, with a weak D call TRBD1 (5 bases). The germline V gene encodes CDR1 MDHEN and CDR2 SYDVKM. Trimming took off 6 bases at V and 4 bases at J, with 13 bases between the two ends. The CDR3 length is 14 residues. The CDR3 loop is CASSSGGGNQPQHF. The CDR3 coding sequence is TGTGCCAGCAGCTCCGGGGGGGGAAATCAGCCCCAGCATTTT.

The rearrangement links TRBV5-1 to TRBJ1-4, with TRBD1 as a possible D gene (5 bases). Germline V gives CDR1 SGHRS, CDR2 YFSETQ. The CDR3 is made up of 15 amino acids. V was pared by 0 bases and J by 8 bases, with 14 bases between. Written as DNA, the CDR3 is TGCGCCAGCAGCTTGGGTTCAGGGCTAGGCGAAAAACTGTTTTTT. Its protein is CASSLGSGLGEKLFF.

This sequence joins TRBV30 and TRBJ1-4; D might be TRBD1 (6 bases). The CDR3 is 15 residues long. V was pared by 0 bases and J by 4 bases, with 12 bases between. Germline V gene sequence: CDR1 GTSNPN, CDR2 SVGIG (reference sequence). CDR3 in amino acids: CAWSVQTGFNEKLFF. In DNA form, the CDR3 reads TGTGCCTGGAGTGTCCAAACAGGGTTTAATGAAAAACTGTTTTTT.